This T cell receptor beta chain was found in a study of cytotoxic CD8 clonotypes in ibrutinib-treated CLL. Points from the study as a whole: For progressing versus sustained-remission patients, sampling times were not the same.

CDR1 and CDR2 from the germline V gene are MNHEY and SVGAGI. V was trimmed by 4 bases and J by 5 bases, leaving 14 bases between them. CDR3 length equals 14 residues. Sequenced by immunoSEQ multiplex PCR; TCRdb stores in-frame clones only, minus some. Of roughly 28,000 clones listed, roughly 60% are singletons. This clone was detected only once. Its target is not known. This receptor was identified in a human donor with chronic lymphocytic leukemia. The chain links TRBV6-5 to TRBJ2-5; D gene uncertain. Specimen: PBMCs, collected before ibrutinib treatment. The CDR3 bases are TGTGCCAGCAGTTCGAAATGGGTGTGGGAGACCCAGTACTTC. Its protein is CASSSKWVWETQYF.